A single sample is the source of the 3 T cell receptor beta chains below, sequenced in a study of cytomegalovirus exposure and HLA in healthy donors (dated by TCRdb to 2015 to 2018). Receptors were amplified or captured by the immunoSEQ multiplex PCR assay. The multiplex PCR relied on a mix of 60 forward primers for TCR Vbeta segments and 13 reverse primers for TCR Jbeta segments. TCRdb provides this immuneACCESS table in a form limited to in-frame rearrangements. Some clones are lacking; in checked studies, under half of them reflect an unresolved V gene, and why the rest are absent is not known. A total of about 200,000 clones appear in this sample, about 77% of them only once. Clones ranked in the top ten supply approximately 3% of the sample. The specimen was PBMCs. The receptors here all came from a woman in her twenties or thirties in good health and CMV-seronegative.

The V call is TRBV9, the J call TRBJ2-3; TRBD1 matches at 7 bases. The CDR3 has 13 residues. Losses at the gene ends were 3 bases for V and 4 bases for J; bases not matched to a gene: 2. Per the germline V gene, CDR1 is SGDLS and CDR2 is YYNGEE. CDR3 in DNA: TGTGCCAGCAGCGCGGGACAGCCAGATACGCAGTATTTT. This translates into CASSAGQPDTQYF.

The gene calls are TRBV11-2 and TRBJ2-7; D unresolved. CDR1 and CDR2 (germline): SGHAT, FQNNGV. CDR3 size: 15 residues. Trimming took off 0 bases at V and 2 bases at J, with 11 bases between the two ends. CDR3 in amino acids: CASSLDMASTYEQYF. The CDR3 DNA is TGTGCCAGCAGCTTAGATATGGCCAGTACCTACGAGCAGTACTTC. Supplemented by reference TRBV11-2 and TRBJ2-7, the full variable domain reads EAGVAQSPRYKIIEKRQSVAFWCNPISGHATLYWYQQILGQGPKLLIQFQNNGVVDDSQLPKDRFSAERLKGVDSTLKIQPAKLEDSAVYLCASSLDMASTYEQYFGPGTRLTVT.

The chain is built from TRBV19 and TRBJ2-3; 15 bases fit TRBD2. The CDR3 loop spans 16 amino acids. V gave up 6 bases and J gave up 11 bases; unmatched junction bases: 12. The germline gives CDR1 LNHDA, CDR2 SQIVND (reference sequence). The CDR3 here is CASSSGGLAGGVGQYF. DNA of the CDR3: TGTGCCAGTAGCTCCGGCGGACTAGCGGGAGGGGTCGGGCAGTATTTT.